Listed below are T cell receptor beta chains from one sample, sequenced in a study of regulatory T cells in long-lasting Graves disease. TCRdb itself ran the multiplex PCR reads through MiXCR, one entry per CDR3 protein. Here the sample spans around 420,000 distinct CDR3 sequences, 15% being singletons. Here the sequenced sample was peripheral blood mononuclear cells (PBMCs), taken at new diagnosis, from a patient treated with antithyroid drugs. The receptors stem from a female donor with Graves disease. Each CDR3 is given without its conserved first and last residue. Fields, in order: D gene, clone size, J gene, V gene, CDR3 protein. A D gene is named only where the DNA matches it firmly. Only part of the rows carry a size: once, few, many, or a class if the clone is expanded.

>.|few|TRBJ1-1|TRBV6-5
ASSYRPGWVLGTEAF
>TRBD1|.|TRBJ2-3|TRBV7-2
ASSSPRTGGLTDTQY
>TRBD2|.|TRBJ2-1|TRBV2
ASSGTSGSSYNEQF
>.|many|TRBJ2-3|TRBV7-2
ASSLEPEDTQY
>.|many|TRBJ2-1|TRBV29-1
SVEKSSNEQF
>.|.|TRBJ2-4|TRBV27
ASSRNSVAKNIQY
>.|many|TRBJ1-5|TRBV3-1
ASSQDRGTGPQH
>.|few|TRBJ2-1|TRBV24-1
ATSDLRSPYNEQF
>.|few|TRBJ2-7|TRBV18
ASSPLLQGVHEQY
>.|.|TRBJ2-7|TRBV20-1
SAREGLARESYEQY
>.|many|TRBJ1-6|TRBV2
ASRRDGNSPLH
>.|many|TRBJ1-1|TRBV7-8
ASSLGEGLNTEAF
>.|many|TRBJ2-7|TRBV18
ASSPDGSPYEQY
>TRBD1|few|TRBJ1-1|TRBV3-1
ASSQPRDRGRSGTEAF
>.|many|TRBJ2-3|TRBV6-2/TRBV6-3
ASSESNSPTDTQY
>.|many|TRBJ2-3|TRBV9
ASSTISTDTQY
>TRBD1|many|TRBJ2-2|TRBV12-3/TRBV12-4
ASSLRTGGTGELF
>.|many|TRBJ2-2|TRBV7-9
ASSISDDTGELF
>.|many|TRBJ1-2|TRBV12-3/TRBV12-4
ASSDGGYGYT
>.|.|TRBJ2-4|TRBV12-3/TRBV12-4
ASSLVEGIQY
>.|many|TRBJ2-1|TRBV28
ASSPLAQITPDEQF
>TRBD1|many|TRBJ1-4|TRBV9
ASSPWTGNEKLF
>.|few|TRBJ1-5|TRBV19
ATGLPSNQPQH
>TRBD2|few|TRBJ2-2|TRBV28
ASSLPGLAGHRTGELF
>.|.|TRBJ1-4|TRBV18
ASSLPGRINEKLF
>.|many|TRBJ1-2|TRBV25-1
ASSDIMTESYGYT
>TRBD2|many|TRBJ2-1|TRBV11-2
ASSLTSGRSSYNEQF
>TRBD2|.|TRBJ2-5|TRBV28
ASSLAPGGGKTQY
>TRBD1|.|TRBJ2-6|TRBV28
ASSSPATGGAVGANVLT
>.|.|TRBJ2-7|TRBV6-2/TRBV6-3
ASSQKFYEQY
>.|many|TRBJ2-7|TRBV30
AWSELGYEQY
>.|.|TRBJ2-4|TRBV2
ASSPEAQNIQY
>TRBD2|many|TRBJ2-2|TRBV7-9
ASSGGLAGGLTGELF
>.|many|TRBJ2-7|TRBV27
ASSLGGGGSYEQY
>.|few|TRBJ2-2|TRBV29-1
SVESGELF
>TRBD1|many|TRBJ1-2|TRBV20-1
SARDRVGYGYT
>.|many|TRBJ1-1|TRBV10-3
AISESDTPNTEAF
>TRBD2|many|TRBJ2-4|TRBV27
ASSPGLAAKNIQY
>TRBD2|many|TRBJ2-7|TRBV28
ASSLWASGVYEQY
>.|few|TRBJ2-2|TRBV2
ASRGTSGELF
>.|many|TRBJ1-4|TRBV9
ASSPSSGFNEKLF
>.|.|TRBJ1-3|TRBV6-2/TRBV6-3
ASWAFGNTIY
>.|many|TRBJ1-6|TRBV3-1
ASSQPGDSPLH
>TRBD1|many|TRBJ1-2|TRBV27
ASSLISGTGANGYT
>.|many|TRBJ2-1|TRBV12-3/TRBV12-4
ASTPGERSRSYNEQF
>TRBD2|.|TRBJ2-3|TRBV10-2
ATKRAGGYTDTQY